Shown below are 8 T cell receptor beta chains from a single sample sequenced in a study of T cells after posttransplantation cyclophosphamide. Repertoires were generated with immunoSEQ multiplex PCR, while TCRdb's copy carries only in-frame clones and drops some. Altogether 20,000 to 25,000 clones were found in the sample, and no singletons occur. What was sequenced was PBMCs. These receptors originate from a woman between 45 and 60 years old in good health, CMV-negative, and a related stem cell transplant donor.

This clone has a count of ten or more. This chain connects TRBV5-1 to TRBJ1-2, with 9 bases that match TRBD1. The V gene's germline CDR1 is SGHRS and CDR2 YFSETQ. The CDR3 is 14 residues long. Losses at the gene ends were 0 bases for V and 4 bases for J; bases not matched to a gene: 1. This chain's CDR3 is CASSLGDRVYGYTF. The CDR3 nucleotides are TGCGCCAGCAGCTTGGGGGACAGGGTCTATGGCTACACCTTC.

This clone has ten or more counts. V and J are TRBV18 and TRBJ2-6; TRBD1 matches at 8 bases. The CDR3 covers 16 residues. Germline loops: CDR1 KGHSH, CDR2 LQKENI. After removal of 8 bases from V and 1 base from J, the junction contained 7 bases not matched to a gene. The CDR3 reads CASPRGQASGANVLTF. DNA of the CDR3: TGTGCCAGCCCCAGGGGACAGGCGTCTGGGGCCAACGTCCTGACTTTC. The complete variable domain, with remaining parts taken from reference TRBV18 and TRBJ2-6, reads NAGVMQNPRHLVRRRGQEARLRCSPMKGHSHVYWYRQLPEEGLKFMVYLQKENIIDESGMPKERFSAEFPKEGPSILRIQQVVRGDSAAYFCASPRGQASGANVLTFGAGSRLTVL.

This clone was detected ten times or more. The gene calls are TRBV12-5 and TRBJ2-2; 8 bases map to TRBD2. This CDR3 has 17 amino acids. Trimming removed 2 bases from V and 4 bases from J; junction bases left unmatched: 9. In germline, CDR1 is LGHNT, CDR2 FRNRAP. The CDR3 region is CASGLSLASGPTGELFF. The CDR3 nucleotides are TGTGCTAGTGGTTTGTCTCTCGCTAGCGGGCCCACCGGGGAGCTGTTTTTT.

This clone was observed at least ten times. The chain recombines TRBV7-9 with TRBJ1-3; unclear D gene. The germline gives CDR1 SEHNR, CDR2 FQNEAQ (reference sequence). CDR3 length: 15 amino acids. The V end was cut by 3 bases, the J end by 0 bases, with 9 bases between. CDR3 sequence: CASSFDAGSGNTIYF. CDR3 nucleotide sequence: TGTGCCAGCAGCTTTGACGCGGGCTCTGGAAACACCATATATTTT.

The table lists this clone with many counts. This chain connects TRBV27 to TRBJ2-7, with 9 bases aligning to TRBD1. The junction had 10 bases not matched to a gene; V was cut back by 5 bases and J by 5 bases. This CDR3 contains 15 residues. CDR1 and CDR2 from the germline V gene are MNHEY and SMNVEV (reference sequence). The CDR3 region is CASSPGQGYRNEQYF. The DNA of the CDR3 is TGTGCCAGCAGTCCCGGACAGGGGTATAGGAACGAGCAGTACTTC.

This clone was seen many times. The V call is TRBV11-2, the J call TRBJ1-1; possibly TRBD1 for D (6 bases). The germline CDR1 and CDR2 sequences are SGHAT and FQNNGV. Trimming removed 1 base from V and 4 bases from J, with 7 bases in between. This CDR3 is 13 amino acids long. The CDR3 coding sequence is TGTGCCAGCAGCTTAGGCAGGGGCACTGAAGCTTTCTTT. It specifies CASSLGRGTEAFF.

This clone was recorded many times. This chain links TRBV6-5 with TRBJ2-1; D may be TRBD2 (6 bases). The germline V gene has CDR1 MNHEY and CDR2 SVGAGI. The length of the CDR3 is 16 residues. V was shortened by 0 bases and J by 10 bases, with 19 bases between the two germline ends. CDR3 region: CASSYSTLGGSGEQFF. In DNA form, the CDR3 reads TGTGCCAGCAGTTACTCGACTCTGGGAGGCTCGGGAGAGCAGTTCTTC.

This clone was seen at least ten times. The V gene is TRBV2, the J gene TRBJ1-1; 8 bases match TRBD1. The length of the CDR3 is 13 residues. CDR1 is SNHLY, CDR2 FYNNEI, per germline. J gave up 7 bases and V 3 bases, and 4 bases lay outside the gene matches. This chain's CDR3 is CASSESRGHEAFF. Written as DNA, the CDR3 is TGTGCCAGCAGTGAGAGCAGGGGGCATGAAGCTTTCTTT.